The present T cell receptor (beta chain) was sequenced within a study of blood T cell repertoires in COVID-19. Study overall: COVID-19 samples from acute and convalescent phases originated in the United States, Italy and Spain. T cells, B-cell-depleted T cells, or PBMCs supplied cDNA or gDNA.

V dropped 6 bases and J dropped 0 bases, with 15 bases sitting between them. Germline V lookup: CDR1 MNHEY, CDR2 SMNVEV (reference sequence). CDR3 length: 17 amino acids. In the original processing: Amplification of reference gene primers provided the estimated nucleated cell counts. Sequenced by immunoSEQ multiplex PCR; TCRdb stores in-frame clones only, minus some. V and J calls plus clone size are reproduced from that table; the DNA served to infer D and trimming. Of some 50,000 clones listed, about three quarters are singletons. This clonotype was sampled from a human donor with active or convalescent COVID-19. The donor label of this sample is uncertain. The sequenced sample was peripheral blood. The gene calls are TRBV27 and TRBJ2-6; TRBD1 is a possible D gene (5 bases). The chain's CDR3 is CASSGDPGSSGANVLTF. CDR3 coding DNA: TGTGCCAGCAGCGGCGATCCAGGGTCCTCTGGGGCCAACGTCCTGACTTTC.